The sequence of this T cell receptor beta chain was determined in a study of blood T cell repertoires in COVID-19. For the study at large: PBMCs, B-cell-depleted T cells, or T cells were the source of the cDNA or gDNA that made up the material.

Repertoires were generated with immunoSEQ multiplex PCR, while TCRdb's copy carries only in-frame clones and drops some. The repertoire has approximately 440,000 clones, about 90% of them found once; the top ten carry approximately 0.65%. Assignments of participants to cohorts depended upon their own reported clinical history. CDR3 length equals 12 residues. Between the trimmed V and J ends, which lost 5 bases and 4 bases, there was a span of 6 bases. Looked up from germline, CDR1 is SEHNR and CDR2 is FQNEAQ (reference sequence). Sequencing was performed on PBMCs or T cells enriched from blood (not recorded which). This sequence was found in a man aged 18 to 29 who had recovered from COVID-19. The chain recombines TRBV7-9 with TRBJ1-5; no definite D call. The CDR3 region is CASSDGNQPQHF. The DNA of the CDR3 is TGTGCCAGCAGCGACGGGAATCAGCCCCAGCATTTT.